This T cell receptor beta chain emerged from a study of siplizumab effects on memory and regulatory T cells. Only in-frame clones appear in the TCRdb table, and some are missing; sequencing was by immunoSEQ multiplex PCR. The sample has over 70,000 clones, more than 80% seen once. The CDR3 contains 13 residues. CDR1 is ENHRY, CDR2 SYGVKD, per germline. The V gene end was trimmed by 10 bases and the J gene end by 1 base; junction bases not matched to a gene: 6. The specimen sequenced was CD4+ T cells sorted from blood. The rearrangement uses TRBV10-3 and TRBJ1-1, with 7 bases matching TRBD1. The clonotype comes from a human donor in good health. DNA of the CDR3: TGTGCCACTACAGGGGACCAGAACACTGAAGCTTTCTTT. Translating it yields CATTGDQNTEAFF.